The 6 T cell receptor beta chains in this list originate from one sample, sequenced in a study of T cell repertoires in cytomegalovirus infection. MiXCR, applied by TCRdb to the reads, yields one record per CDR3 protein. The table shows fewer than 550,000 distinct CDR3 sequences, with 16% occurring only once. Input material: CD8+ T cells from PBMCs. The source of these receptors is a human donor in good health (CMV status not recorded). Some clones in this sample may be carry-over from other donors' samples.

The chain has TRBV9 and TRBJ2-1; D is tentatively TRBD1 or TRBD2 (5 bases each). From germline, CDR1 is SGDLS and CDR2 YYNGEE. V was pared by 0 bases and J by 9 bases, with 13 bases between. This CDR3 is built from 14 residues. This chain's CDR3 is CASSVGGATGEQFF. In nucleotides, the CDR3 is TGTGCCAGCAGCGTAGGAGGGGCGACCGGTGAGCAGTTCTTC. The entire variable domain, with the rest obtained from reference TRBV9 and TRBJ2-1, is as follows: DSGVTQTPKHLITATGQRVTLRCSPRSGDLSVYWYQQSLDQGLQFLIQYYNGEERAKGNILERFSAQQFPDLHSELNLSSLELGDSALYFCASSVGGATGEQFFGPGTRLTVL.

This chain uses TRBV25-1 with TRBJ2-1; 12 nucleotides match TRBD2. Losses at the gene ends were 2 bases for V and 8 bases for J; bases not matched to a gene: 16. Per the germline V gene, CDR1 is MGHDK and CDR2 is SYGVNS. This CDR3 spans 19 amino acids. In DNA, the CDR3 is TGTGCCAGCAGTGAACACCCTCGGTTGACTAGCGGGAGTCCGGATGAGCAGTTCTTC. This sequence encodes CASSEHPRLTSGSPDEQFF.

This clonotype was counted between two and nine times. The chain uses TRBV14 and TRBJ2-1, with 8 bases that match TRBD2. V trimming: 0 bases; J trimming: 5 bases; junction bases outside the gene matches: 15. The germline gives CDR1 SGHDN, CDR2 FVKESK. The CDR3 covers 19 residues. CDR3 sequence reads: CASSQEGTSGFRWDNEQFF. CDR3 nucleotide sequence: TGTGCCAGCAGCCAAGAGGGGACTAGTGGGTTTCGCTGGGACAATGAGCAGTTCTTC.

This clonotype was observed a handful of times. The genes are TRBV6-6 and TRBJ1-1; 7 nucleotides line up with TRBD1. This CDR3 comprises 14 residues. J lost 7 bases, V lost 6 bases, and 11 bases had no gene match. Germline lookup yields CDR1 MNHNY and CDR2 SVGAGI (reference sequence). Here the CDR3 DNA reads TGTGCCAGCAGCCCGGACAGGACCCCTCGTGAAGCTTTCTTT. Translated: CASSPDRTPREAFF.

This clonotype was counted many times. The DNA of the CDR3 is TGTGCCAGCAGTTATACCGGGACACCATCCTACGAGCAGTACTTC. Translation gives CASSYTGTPSYEQYF. The rearrangement joins TRBV28 to TRBJ2-7; maybe TRBD1 (6 bases). Looked up from germline, CDR1 is MDHEN and CDR2 is SYDVKM. Trimming stripped 4 bases from V and 1 base from J, with 14 bases between. CDR3 size: 15 residues.

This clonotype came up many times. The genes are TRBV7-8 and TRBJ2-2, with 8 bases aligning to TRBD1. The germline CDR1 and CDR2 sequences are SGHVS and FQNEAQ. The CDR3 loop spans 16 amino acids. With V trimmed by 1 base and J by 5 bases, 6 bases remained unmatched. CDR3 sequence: CASSLVGQGATGELFF. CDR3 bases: TGTGCCAGCAGCTTAGTCGGGCAGGGGGCAACCGGGGAGCTGTTTTTT.